The 22 T cell receptor beta chains below come from one sample, sequenced in a study of shared clonotypes between healthy human individuals. Clones were read by immunoSEQ multiplex PCR, and TCRdb kept only the in-frame ones, dropping some. The table has a few million clones, over 90% seen once; the top ten hold approximately 0.4%. Input material: naive CD4+ T cells from PBMCs. Subset: CD45RA+ positively selected. The source is a man aged 18-30 years in good health. Some clones in this sample may be carry-over from other donors' samples.

This chain connects TRBV4-2 to TRBJ2-3, with 11 bases matching TRBD2. With V trimmed by 1 base and J by 2 bases, 11 bases remained unmatched. From germline, CDR1 is LGHNA and CDR2 YNFKEQ. The CDR3 length is 19 residues. The CDR3 sequence is CASSQAWGTSGSNTDTQYF. The DNA of the CDR3 is TGTGCCAGCAGCCAAGCCTGGGGAACTAGCGGGAGTAACACAGATACGCAGTATTTT.

This sequence joins TRBV5-1 and TRBJ2-3; D is undetermined. CDR3 length equals 15 residues. Germline V gives CDR1 SGHRS, CDR2 YFSETQ. V was pared by 0 bases and J by 2 bases, with 10 bases between. The CDR3 coding sequence is TGCGCCAGCAGCTTGGCGCCAGGAAACACAGATACGCAGTATTTT. It specifies CASSLAPGNTDTQYF. Looking up the rest from reference TRBV5-1 and TRBJ2-3 gives the full variable domain: KAGVTQTPRYLIKTRGQQVTLSCSPISGHRSVSWYQQTPGQGLQFLFEYFSETQRNKGNFPGRFSGRQFSNSRSEMNVSTLELGDSALYLCASSLAPGNTDTQYFGPGTRLTVL.

This clone was found a few times. The chain uses TRBV7-8 and TRBJ2-1; possible D gene TRBD2, 6 bases. Trimming took off 1 base at V and 4 bases at J, with 8 bases between the two ends. The CDR3 consists of 14 residues. The germline gives CDR1 SGHVS, CDR2 FQNEAQ. The DNA of the CDR3 is TGTGCCAGCAGCTTAGAAGGGAGGTACAATGAGCAGTTCTTC. It yields the protein CASSLEGRYNEQFF.

V usage is TRBV5-6 and J usage is TRBJ1-2; TRBD1 aligns across 9 bases. Germline CDR1 SGHDT, CDR2 YYEEEE. There are 16 residues in the CDR3. V was clipped by 2 bases and J by 6 bases; unmatched bases: 11. In DNA, the CDR3 is TGTGCCAGCAGCTTAGTGAGGGGACAGGGTTTCGATGGCTACACCTTC. This encodes CASSLVRGQGFDGYTF.

The gene calls are TRBV28 and TRBJ1-1, with D maybe TRBD1 (5 bases). Germline V CDR1 and CDR2: MDHEN, SYDVKM. The CDR3 covers 16 residues. V lost 2 bases, J lost 7 bases, and 20 bases lay in between. The CDR3 spells CASSLRVGGNIIEAFF. The CDR3 coding sequence is TGTGCCAGCAGTTTAAGGGTGGGGGGAAATATAATTGAAGCTTTCTTT.

Comments on this clone: Given a much more abundant clone one base away, this may be a read error. Different DNA sequences within this sample yield the same CDR3. The chain carries TRBV5-4 and TRBJ1-1; TRBD1 is a possible D gene (6 bases). CDR1 and CDR2 from the germline V gene are SGHNT and YYREEE (reference sequence). V lost 3 bases and J lost 1, with 7 bases in between. This CDR3 comprises 13 residues. The CDR3 sequence is CASSSTGNTEAFF. As DNA, the CDR3 is TGTGCCAGCAGCTCGACAGGGAACACTGAAGCTTTCTTT. The complete variable domain, with remaining parts taken from reference TRBV5-4 and TRBJ1-1, reads ETGVTQSPTHLIKTRGQQVTLRCSSQSGHNTVSWYQQALGQGPQFIFQYYREEENGRGNFPPRFSGLQFPNYSSELNVNALELDDSALYLCASSSTGNTEAFFGQGTRLTVV.

This rearrangement joins TRBV28 to TRBJ2-5; the match to TRBD2 covers 11 bases. Germline V gene lookup returns CDR1 MDHEN and CDR2 SYDVKM. V trimming: 10 bases; J trimming: 4 bases; junction bases outside the gene matches: 8. This CDR3 spans 14 amino acids. The CDR3 nucleotides read TGTGCCATCGAACCTAGCGGGAGGCGAGAGACCCAGTACTTC. Translation: CAIEPSGRRETQYF.

The V and J genes are TRBV7-2 and TRBJ1-4; D perhaps matches TRBD1 (5 bases). The CDR3 loop spans 14 amino acids. Germline CDR1 is SGHTA and CDR2 is FQGNSA. Trimming took off 5 bases at V and 8 bases at J, with 15 bases between the two ends. The CDR3 nucleotides read TGTGCCAGCAGCCCGGGGGTGTACAAGGAAAAACTGTTTTTT. It specifies CASSPGVYKEKLFF.

This sequence joins TRBV4-3 and TRBJ2-5; the D gene is possibly TRBD2 (6 bases). CDR1 and CDR2 from the germline V gene are LGHNA and YSLEER. The CDR3 loop spans 15 amino acids. V was trimmed by 0 bases and J by 2 bases, leaving 10 bases between them. This chain's CDR3 is CASSQDAGLQETQYF. The CDR3, as DNA: TGCGCCAGCAGCCAAGATGCGGGGCTACAAGAGACCCAGTACTTC.

A word on this clone: Within the sample, other DNA sequences also encode this same CDR3. V and J are TRBV5-6 and TRBJ2-3; D is possibly TRBD1 or TRBD2 (5 bases each). There are 13 residues in the CDR3. Between the trimmed V and J ends, which lost 2 bases and 6 bases, there was a span of 10 bases. Germline V gene lookup returns CDR1 SGHDT and CDR2 YYEEEE. The CDR3 loop is CASSFLGTDTQYF. CDR3 sequence (DNA): TGTGCCAGCAGCTTTCTCGGGACCGATACGCAGTATTTT.

The chain joins TRBV14 to TRBJ2-1; 16 positions match TRBD2. With V trimmed by 2 bases and J by 8 bases, 3 bases remained unmatched. Per the germline V gene, CDR1 is SGHDN and CDR2 is FVKESK. This CDR3 spans 16 amino acids. CDR3 amino acids: CASSQPGLAGGDEQFF. In DNA, the CDR3 is TGTGCCAGCAGCCAACCGGGACTAGCGGGAGGGGATGAGCAGTTCTTC.

V and J are TRBV7-8 and TRBJ2-1; D not certain. V was shortened by 2 bases and J by 9 bases, with 11 bases between the two germline ends. Germline CDR1 SGHVS, CDR2 FQNEAQ. This CDR3 spans 13 amino acids. The CDR3: CASSLTVLGEQFF. CDR3 nucleotides: TGTGCCAGCAGCTTAACTGTCTTGGGTGAGCAGTTCTTC.

CDR3 sequence (DNA): TGTGCCAGCAGTTTCCGCGGGGGCGGCACAGATACGCAGTATTTT. Translating gives CASSFRGGGTDTQYF. The chain recombines TRBV28 with TRBJ2-3; tentatively, D is TRBD2 (7 bases). The CDR3 is made up of 15 amino acids. From germline, CDR1 is MDHEN and CDR2 SYDVKM. The V end lost 3 bases, the J end lost 1 base, and 11 bases lay between the germline ends.

The J gene is TRBJ2-5, the V gene TRBV29-1; either TRBD1 or TRBD2 may supply D (6 bases each). Looked up from germline, CDR1 is SQVTM and CDR2 is ANQGSEA. CDR3 length: 12 amino acids. The ends were cut back, 4 bases at V and 3 bases at J, with 9 bases in the middle. CDR3 protein: CSVAGAEETQYF. The CDR3 nucleotides read TGCAGCGTTGCGGGGGCGGAAGAGACCCAGTACTTC.

J is TRBJ2-4 and V is TRBV5-4; 7 bases are shared with TRBD2. Germline lookup yields CDR1 SGHNT and CDR2 YYREEE (reference sequence). V shed 4 bases and J 8 bases; nucleotides not matched to a gene: 6. This CDR3 has 13 amino acids. CDR3 region: CASSPGGADIQYF. CDR3 bases: TGTGCCAGCAGCCCGGGGGGAGCGGACATTCAGTACTTC.

The J gene is TRBJ1-1, the V gene TRBV7-9; tentative D call: TRBD1 (5 bases). The CDR3 is made up of 19 amino acids. The ends were cut back, 2 bases at V and 4 bases at J, with 26 bases in the middle. Looked up from germline, CDR1 is SEHNR and CDR2 is FQNEAQ (reference sequence). This CDR3 reads CASSLYVGVGPGRTTEAFF. The CDR3 DNA reads as TGTGCCAGCAGCTTATATGTGGGGGTTGGGCCAGGGAGGACCACTGAAGCTTTCTTT.

The V and J genes are TRBV28 and TRBJ1-2, with D possibly TRBD1 on 6 matching bases. The germline CDR1 and CDR2 sequences are MDHEN and SYDVKM. The CDR3 has 14 amino acids. V was shortened by 3 bases and J by 7 bases, with 15 bases between the two germline ends. This CDR3 reads CASSFLGAVPGYTF. For the CDR3, the DNA is TGTGCCAGCAGTTTCTTGGGGGCTGTCCCTGGCTACACCTTC.

The chain is built from TRBV7-2 and TRBJ2-7, with no clear D. There are 13 residues in the CDR3. The germline gives CDR1 SGHTA, CDR2 FQGNSA. Trimming removed 1 base at V and 3 bases at J, with 7 bases between. The CDR3: CASSLDRFYEQYF. The CDR3 region has the DNA TGTGCCAGCAGCTTAGATCGGTTCTACGAGCAGTACTTC.

CDR3 sequence (DNA): TGTGCCAGCAGTTCCAACGACAGGGTACTCTACGAGCAGTACTTC. It codes for CASSSNDRVLYEQYF. The chain links TRBV28 to TRBJ2-7; 7 bases match TRBD1. CDR1 MDHEN and CDR2 SYDVKM come from the germline V gene. The CDR3 loop spans 15 amino acids. Trimming took 4 bases from V and 3 from J; bases not matched to a gene: 9.

A word on this clone: Other DNA variants within this sample encode the same CDR3. V usage is TRBV19 and J usage is TRBJ1-5; no definite D call. Trimming left V 4 bases short and J 1 base short, with 8 bases between. The germline V gene encodes CDR1 LNHDA and CDR2 SQIVND (reference sequence). This CDR3 contains 14 residues. CDR3 nucleotides: TGTGCCAGTAGTACCGGGCGGAGCAATCAGCCCCAGCATTTT. Translated, it gives CASSTGRSNQPQHF.

The chain recombines TRBV7-2 with TRBJ1-2; D is perhaps TRBD1 (6 bases). Germline V gene sequence: CDR1 SGHTA, CDR2 FQGNSA. Trimming took 8 bases from V and 3 from J, leaving 19 bases between them. CDR3 length equals 15 residues. The CDR3 DNA reads as TGTGCCAGCCCCAGTTTCAGGGGCAAGGACTATGGCTACACCTTC. This encodes CASPSFRGKDYGYTF. The full variable domain, in which reference TRBV7-2 and TRBJ1-2 provide the parts outside the CDR3, is GAGVSQSPSNKVTEKGKDVELRCDPISGHTALYWYRQSLGQGLEFLIYFQGNSAPDKSGLPSDRFSAERTGGSVSTLTIQRTQQEDSAVYLCASPSFRGKDYGYTFGSGTRLTVV.

With respect to this clone: Other nucleotide sequences from this sample produce the same CDR3. The genes are TRBV5-1 and TRBJ2-7, with D possibly TRBD1 on 6 matching bases. CDR3 length equals 14 residues. V was clipped by 0 bases and J by 2 bases, with 9 bases between them. Per germline, CDR1 SGHRS and CDR2 YFSETQ. CDR3 coding DNA: TGCGCCAGCAGCTTGGAGGACAGAACCTACGAGCAGTACTTC. It is translated as CASSLEDRTYEQYF.